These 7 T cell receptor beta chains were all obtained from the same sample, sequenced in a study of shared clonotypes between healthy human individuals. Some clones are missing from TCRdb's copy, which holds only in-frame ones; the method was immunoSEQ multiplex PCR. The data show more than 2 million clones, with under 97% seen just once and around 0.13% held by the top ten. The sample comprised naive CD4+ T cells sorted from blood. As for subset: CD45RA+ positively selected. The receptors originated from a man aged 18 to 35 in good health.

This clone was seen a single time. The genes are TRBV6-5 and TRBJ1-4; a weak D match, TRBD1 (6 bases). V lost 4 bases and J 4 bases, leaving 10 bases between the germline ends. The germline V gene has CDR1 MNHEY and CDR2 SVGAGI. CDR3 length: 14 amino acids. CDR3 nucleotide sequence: TGTGCCAGCAGTTCAGGGGACTTTAATGAAAAACTGTTTTTT. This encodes CASSSGDFNEKLFF.

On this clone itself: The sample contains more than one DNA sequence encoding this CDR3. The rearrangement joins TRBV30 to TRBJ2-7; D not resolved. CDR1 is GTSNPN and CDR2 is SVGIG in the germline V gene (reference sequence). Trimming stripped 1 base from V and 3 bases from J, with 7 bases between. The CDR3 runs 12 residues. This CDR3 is CAWSASSYEQYF. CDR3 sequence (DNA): TGTGCCTGGAGTGCGTCAAGCTACGAGCAGTACTTC.

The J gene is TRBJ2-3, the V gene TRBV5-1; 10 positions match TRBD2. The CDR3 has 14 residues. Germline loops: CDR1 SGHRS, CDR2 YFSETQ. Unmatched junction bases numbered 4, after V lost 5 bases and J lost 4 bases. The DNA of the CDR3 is TGCGCCAGCAGTTCAGCGGGGGGGCCAGATACGCAGTATTTT. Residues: CASSSAGGPDTQYF.

For the CDR3, the DNA is TGCGCCAGCAGCTTGACGGGGGTAGAAGGGGAGACCCAGTACTTC. Translating it yields CASSLTGVEGETQYF. This chain uses TRBV5-1 with TRBJ2-5; TRBD2 might be the D (6 bases). Trimming took off 1 base at V and 5 bases at J, with 15 bases between the two ends. Germline CDR1 is SGHRS and CDR2 is YFSETQ. The CDR3 length is 15 residues.

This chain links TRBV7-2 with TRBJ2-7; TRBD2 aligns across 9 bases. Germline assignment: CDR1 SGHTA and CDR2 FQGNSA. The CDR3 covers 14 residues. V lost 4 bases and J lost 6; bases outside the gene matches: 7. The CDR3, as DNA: TGTGCCAGCAGCTCCGGGACTAGCCGGATCGAGCAGTACTTC. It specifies CASSSGTSRIEQYF.

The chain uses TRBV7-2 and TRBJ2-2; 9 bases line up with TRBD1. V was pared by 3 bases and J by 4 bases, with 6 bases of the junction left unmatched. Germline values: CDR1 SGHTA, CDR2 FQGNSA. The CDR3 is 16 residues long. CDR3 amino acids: CASSFTGTGRTGELFF. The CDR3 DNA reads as TGTGCCAGCAGCTTTACCGGGACAGGGCGCACCGGGGAGCTGTTTTTT.

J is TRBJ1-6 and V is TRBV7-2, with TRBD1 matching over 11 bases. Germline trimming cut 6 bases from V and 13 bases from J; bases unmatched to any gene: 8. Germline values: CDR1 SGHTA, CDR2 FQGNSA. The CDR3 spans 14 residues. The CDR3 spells CASRIGQGASPLHF. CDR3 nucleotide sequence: TGTGCCAGCAGAATCGGACAGGGGGCGTCGCCCCTCCACTTT.